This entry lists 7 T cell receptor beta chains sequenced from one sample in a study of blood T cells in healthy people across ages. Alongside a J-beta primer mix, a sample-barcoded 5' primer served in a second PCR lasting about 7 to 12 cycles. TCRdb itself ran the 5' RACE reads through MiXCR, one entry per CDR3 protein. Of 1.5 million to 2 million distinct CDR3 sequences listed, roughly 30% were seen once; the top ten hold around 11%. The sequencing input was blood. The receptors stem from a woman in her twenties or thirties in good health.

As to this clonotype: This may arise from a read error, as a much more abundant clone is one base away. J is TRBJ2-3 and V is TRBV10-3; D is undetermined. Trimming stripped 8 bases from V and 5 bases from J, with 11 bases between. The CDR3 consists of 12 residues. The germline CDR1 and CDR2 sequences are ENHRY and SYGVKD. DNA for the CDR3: TGTGCCATCGGGAAGGTAGGAGATACGCAGTATTTT. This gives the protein CAIGKVGDTQYF.

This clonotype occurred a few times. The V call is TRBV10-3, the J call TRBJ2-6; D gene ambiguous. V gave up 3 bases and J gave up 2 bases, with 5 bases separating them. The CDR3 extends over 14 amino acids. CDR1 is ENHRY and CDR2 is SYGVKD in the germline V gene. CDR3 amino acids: CAISEAPGANVLTF. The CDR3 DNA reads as TGTGCCATCAGTGAAGCGCCTGGGGCCAACGTCCTGACTTTC.

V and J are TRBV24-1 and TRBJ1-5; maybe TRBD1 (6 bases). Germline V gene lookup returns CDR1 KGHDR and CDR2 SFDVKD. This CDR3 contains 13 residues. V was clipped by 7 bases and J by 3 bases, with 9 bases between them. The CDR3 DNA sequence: TGTGCCACCAGACAGGGATCCAATCAGCCCCAGCATTTT. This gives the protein CATRQGSNQPQHF.

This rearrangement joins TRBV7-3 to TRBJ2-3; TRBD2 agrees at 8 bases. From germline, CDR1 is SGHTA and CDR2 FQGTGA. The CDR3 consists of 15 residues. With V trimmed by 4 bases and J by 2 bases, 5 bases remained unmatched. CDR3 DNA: TGTGCCAGCAGCTATCTTAGCGGGGCCACAGATACGCAGTATTTT. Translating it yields CASSYLSGATDTQYF.

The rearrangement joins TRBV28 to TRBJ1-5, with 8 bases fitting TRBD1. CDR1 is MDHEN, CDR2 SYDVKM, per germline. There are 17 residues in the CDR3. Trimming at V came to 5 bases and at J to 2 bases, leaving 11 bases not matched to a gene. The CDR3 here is CASSADPGGAGNQPQHF. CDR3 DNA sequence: TGTGCCAGCAGTGCTGATCCAGGGGGCGCTGGCAATCAGCCCCAGCATTTT.

CDR3 residues: CASSLGAGGSNQPQHF. The CDR3 DNA reads TGCGCCAGCAGCTTGGGGGCAGGGGGCAGTAATCAGCCCCAGCATTTT. The V call is TRBV5-1, the J call TRBJ1-5, with 8 positions matching TRBD1. Losses at the gene ends were 0 bases for V and 4 bases for J; bases not matched to a gene: 6. Germline assignment: CDR1 SGHRS and CDR2 YFSETQ. The CDR3 extends over 16 amino acids. The variable domain in full, completed from reference TRBV5-1 and TRBJ1-5, reads KAGVTQTPRYLIKTRGQQVTLSCSPISGHRSVSWYQQTPGQGLQFLFEYFSETQRNKGNFPGRFSGRQFSNSRSEMNVSTLELGDSALYLCASSLGAGGSNQPQHFGDGTRLSIL.

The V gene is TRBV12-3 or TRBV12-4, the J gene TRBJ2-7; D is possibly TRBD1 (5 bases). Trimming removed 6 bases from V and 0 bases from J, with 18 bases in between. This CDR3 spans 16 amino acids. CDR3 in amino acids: CASSFTGRGRSYEQYF. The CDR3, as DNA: TGTGCCAGCAGCTTCACTGGAAGGGGCCGCTCCTACGAGCAGTACTTC.